These 10 T cell receptor beta chains were sequenced from one sample in a study of human T cells and chemical hapten exposure. The time point here: pre-sensitization, week 0. Regarding treatment: therapeutic diphenylcyclopropenone sensitization with weekly scalp DPC. TCRdb passed the RACE reads through MiXCR, listing each CDR3 protein once. The data contain approximately 370,000 distinct CDR3 sequences, 4.5% to 7% of them singletons. Specimen: whole blood, collected in connection with sensitization to the hapten diphenylcyclopropenone (DPC). The receptors were sampled from a woman aged 18-29 years with alopecia areata. Some clones in this sample may be carry-over from other donors' samples.

This clonotype was observed many times. The V and J genes are TRBV6-2 or TRBV6-3 and TRBJ2-7; 11 bases are a match to TRBD1. CDR3 length: 15 amino acids. CDR1 is MNHEY and CDR2 is SVGEGT in the germline V gene. The junction had 7 bases not matched to a gene; V was cut back by 5 bases and J by 4 bases. CDR3 DNA: TGTGCCAGCAGTACCAGGACAGGGGGCGGTTACGAGCAGTACTTC. This translates into CASSTRTGGGYEQYF.

The sample holds many counts of this clonotype. J is TRBJ2-2 and V is TRBV4-3; D possibly matches TRBD1 or TRBD2 (5 bases each). This CDR3 region has 13 residues. V lost 2 bases to trimming and J lost 6 bases, with 7 bases between them. Germline values: CDR1 LGHNA, CDR2 YSLEER. CDR3: CASSQQGAGELFF. The CDR3 coding sequence is TGCGCCAGCAGCCAACAGGGAGCCGGGGAGCTGTTTTTT.

J is TRBJ1-1 and V is TRBV7-2, with D possibly being TRBD1 (6 bases). V dropped 3 bases and J dropped 5 bases, with 16 bases sitting between them. The CDR3 spans 15 residues. Per the germline V gene, CDR1 is SGHTA and CDR2 is FQGNSA. The CDR3, as DNA: TGTGCCAGCAGCTTCAGGGGTGGAGTGGGAACTGAAGCTTTCTTT. Protein: CASSFRGGVGTEAFF.

This clonotype was seen ten or more times. The chain employs TRBV5-1 and TRBJ1-1; tentative D call: TRBD1 (6 bases). Between the trimmed V and J ends, which lost 2 bases and 4 bases, there was a span of 27 bases. Germline CDR1 reads SGHRS; CDR2 reads YFSETQ. This CDR3 contains 19 residues. CDR3 sequence reads: CASSFDTPSGGLGVTEAFF. The CDR3 nucleotides read TGCGCCAGCAGCTTTGACACCCCTAGCGGGGGGCTAGGAGTCACTGAAGCTTTCTTT.

This clonotype was observed a few times. The chain employs TRBV15 and TRBJ2-2, with a tentative D call TRBD2 (5 bases). V was trimmed by 4 bases and J by 6 bases, leaving 12 bases between them. Germline V CDR1 and CDR2: LNHNV, YYDKDF (reference sequence). The CDR3 covers 14 residues. The CDR3 loop reads CATSNRHGAGELFF. The CDR3 DNA follows: TGTGCCACCAGCAACCGCCACGGGGCCGGGGAGCTGTTTTTT.

Ten or more counts support this clonotype. The rearrangement joins TRBV7-2 to TRBJ1-4; 9 bases agree with TRBD1. CDR1 is SGHTA and CDR2 is FQGNSA in the germline V gene. V was pared by 3 bases and J by 8 bases, with 7 bases of the junction left unmatched. The CDR3 has 15 amino acids. The CDR3 here is CASSFRGQGNEKLFF. Here the CDR3 DNA reads TGTGCCAGCAGCTTTAGGGGACAGGGTAACGAAAAACTGTTTTTT.

The rearrangement uses TRBV7-2 and TRBJ1-2, with D unclear. Germline values: CDR1 SGHTA, CDR2 FQGNSA. V lost 1 base and J 0 bases, leaving 6 bases between the germline ends. This CDR3 spans 14 amino acids. CDR3 protein: CASSLVQANYGYTF. The CDR3 coding sequence is TGTGCCAGCAGCTTAGTGCAGGCTAACTATGGCTACACCTTC.

In DNA, the CDR3 is TGCGCCAGCAGTCTCCCGGACAAGGGAGCTCAGGAGACCCAGTACTTC. Its translation: CASSLPDKGAQETQYF. The chain recombines TRBV23-1 with TRBJ2-5; D is possibly TRBD1 or TRBD2 (5 bases each). TRBV23-1 is annotated as an ORF whose role is uncertain. The CDR3 loop spans 16 amino acids. Deletions cut 4 bases from V and 5 bases from J, with 20 bases between.

V and J are TRBV28 and TRBJ1-5; D perhaps matches TRBD1 (6 bases). From germline, CDR1 is MDHEN and CDR2 SYDVKM. V dropped 8 bases and J dropped 0 bases, with 14 bases sitting between them. CDR3 length: 15 residues. The CDR3 bases are TGTGCCAGCGGTGGGGACAATCCTAGCAATCAGCCCCAGCATTTT. Translated: CASGGDNPSNQPQHF.

The gene calls are TRBV10-3 and TRBJ2-1; D is unresolved. The CDR3 totals 13 residues. The V gene lost 3 bases and the J gene lost 6 bases, with 9 bases spanning the gap. Germline loops: CDR1 ENHRY, CDR2 SYGVKD. The CDR3 spells CAISEAFSNEQFF. The CDR3 DNA reads as TGTGCCATCAGTGAAGCGTTTTCCAATGAGCAGTTCTTC.